The entry below describes one TCR beta chain. The table came from immunoSEQ multiplex PCR; TCRdb's copy has only in-frame clones and leaves some out. This sample yields 95,000 to 100,000 clones, of which about 91% are seen a single time; 3% to 3.5% belongs to the top ten. The record originates from a study of T cell changes during pregnancy in multiple sclerosis. The CDR3 covers 13 residues. Trimming removed 2 bases from V and 7 bases from J, with 10 bases in between. The germline V gene has CDR1 SGHTA and CDR2 FQGTGA. The V call is TRBV7-3, the J call TRBJ2-3; D is unclear. The TCR comes from a female donor with multiple sclerosis, enrolled in a pregnancy study. The sample in question was peripheral blood, obtained in the second trimester of pregnancy. CDR3 nucleotide sequence: TGTGCCAGCAGCTTAGCGGAACAATATACGCAGTATTTT. It encodes CASSLAEQYTQYF.